The source of this T cell receptor beta chain is a study of cytomegalovirus exposure and HLA in healthy donors. Study at large: Early released data comprised around 80 million unique TCRs from HLA-typed donors.

A remark on this clone: Its antigen is unidentified.

Study conclusions and caveats: A later analysis found most CMV-associated TCR beta chains apparently HLA-restricted.

Vbeta (60) and Jbeta (13) primers were used in the PCR. Profiling relied on immunoSEQ multiplex PCR, and the TCRdb table lists in-frame clones only, not all of them. The table records about 180,000 clones, about three quarters of them present only once. The sequenced sample was PBMCs. The receptor was derived from a man between 18 and 29 years old in good health and CMV-seronegative.

CDR3 protein: CASRDHRGGPNEKLFF. CDR3 bases: TGTGCCAGCAGAGACCACCGGGGAGGACCTAATGAAAAACTGTTTTTT. The chain carries TRBV28 and TRBJ1-4; D unclear. The CDR3 covers 16 residues. V lost 6 bases, J lost 3 bases, and 17 bases lay in between. CDR1 and CDR2 from the germline V gene are MDHEN and SYDVKM.